The T cell receptor (beta chain) described here comes from a study of identical twins. General observations from the study: Beta out-of-frame sequences showed weaker excess twin sharing.

TCRdb fed the 5' RACE reads into MiXCR, producing one record per CDR3 protein. The sample includes about 100,000 distinct CDR3 sequences, about 6% seen only once; the top ten take 10% to 15%. This CDR3 spans 13 amino acids. Between the trimmed V and J ends, which lost 6 bases and 6 bases, there was a span of 16 bases. CDR1 is DFQATT, CDR2 SNEGSKA, per germline (reference sequence). This clonotype was detected many times. The target antigen is unknown. The TCR comes from a woman in her forties or fifties in good health. Sequencing used memory T cells sorted from blood. The genes are TRBV20-1 and TRBJ2-3; no clear D gene. CDR3 sequence reads: CSATPNLADTQYF. The CDR3 DNA reads as TGCAGTGCAACCCCCAATCTTGCGGATACGCAGTATTTT.